The present TCR beta chain was sequenced within a study of spatial heterogeneity in lung cancer. As to time point: sample taken at primary tumor resection. A single record per CDR3 protein comes from TCRdb applying MiXCR to the 5' RACE reads. Among some 97,000 distinct CDR3 sequences listed, around 4.3% were seen once. This clonotype has ten or more counts. Its cognate antigen is unknown. V lost 0 bases and J lost 2; bases outside the gene matches: 4. This CDR3 has 17 residues. Germline V CDR1 and CDR2: SGDLS, YYNGEE. General study points: One measure, the expanded intratumoral alpha and beta TCR count, tracked tumor mutation counts.

The input for sequencing was lung tumor tissue, taken at surgery. The TCR sequence derives from a male donor with early-stage non-small cell lung cancer. This rearrangement joins TRBV9 to TRBJ2-2; TRBD1 matches at 10 bases. CDR3 nucleotide sequence: TGTGCCAGCAGCGTAGCAAGGGACAGGGGAAACACCGGGGAGCTGTTTTTT. Translating it yields CASSVARDRGNTGELFF.